These 26 T cell receptor beta chains were all obtained from the same sample, sequenced in a study of PD-L1 blockade in urothelial cancer. Time point denoted: pretreatment peripheral blood. Repertoires were generated with immunoSEQ multiplex PCR, while TCRdb's copy carries only in-frame clones and drops some. Here the sample spans 130,000 or so clones, about 81% being singletons. The sequences come from PBMCs, collected around atezolizumab (anti-PD-L1) treatment. The receptors stem from a man aged 50-59 years with urothelial cancer.

This clone has at least ten counts. V usage is TRBV2 and J usage is TRBJ1-2; D may be TRBD1 (5 bases). The length of the CDR3 is 14 residues. Per the germline V gene, CDR1 is SNHLY and CDR2 is FYNNEI. Trimming stripped 7 bases from V and 5 bases from J, with 17 bases between. CDR3 sequence reads: CASTIRGLDYGYTF. The CDR3 DNA reads as TGTGCCAGCACCATCCGGGGGTTGGATTATGGCTACACCTTC.

DNA of the CDR3: TGTGCCAGCAGTCCGACCCTTCCGGGGAGTGGCAATGAAAAACTGTTTTTT. Protein: CASSPTLPGSGNEKLFF. The V call is TRBV27, the J call TRBJ1-4; D is undetermined. This CDR3 has 17 amino acids. V gave up 5 bases and J gave up 5 bases, with 21 bases separating them. The germline gives CDR1 MNHEY, CDR2 SMNVEV (reference sequence).

The chain recombines TRBV18 with TRBJ2-7, with D unresolved. V was shortened by 2 bases and J by 2 bases, with 7 bases between the two germline ends. CDR1 is KGHSH and CDR2 is LQKENI in the germline V gene. The CDR3 extends over 13 amino acids. The CDR3 is CASSPGPAYEQYF. The DNA of the CDR3 is TGTGCCAGCTCACCAGGGCCAGCCTACGAGCAGTACTTC.

The table lists this clone with a count of one. CDR3 DNA: TGTGCCAGCAGGGCGCCGGGACTAGAGAGCACAGATACGCAGTATTTT. Its protein product is CASRAPGLESTDTQYF. The V call is TRBV5-4, the J call TRBJ2-3, with 8 bases that match TRBD2. Germline CDR1 SGHNT, CDR2 YYREEE (reference sequence). The CDR3 is 16 residues long. V shed 5 bases and J 0 bases; nucleotides not matched to a gene: 8.

This clone was recorded a few times. The DNA of the CDR3 is TGCGCCAGCAGCCAAGTCGAATCCGGGACTAGCGCAGATACGCAGTATTTT. Amino acids: CASSQVESGTSADTQYF. The V gene is TRBV4-1, the J gene TRBJ2-3, with 10 bases identical to TRBD2. Per the germline V gene, CDR1 is MGHRA and CDR2 is YSYEKL. The CDR3 is 17 residues long. V dropped 1 base and J dropped 4; count of bases not matched to a gene: 8.

The CDR3 DNA follows: TGTGCCAGCAGCTTTGGAACAGTCTACGAGCAGTACTTC. This gives the protein CASSFGTVYEQYF. The V and J genes are TRBV12-1 and TRBJ2-7; whether TRBD1, the table's D call, matches the DNA was not checked. TRBV12-1 is tagged as a pseudogene. The CDR3 extends over 13 amino acids.

J is TRBJ1-2 and V is TRBV30; weak D call: TRBD1 (5 bases). The CDR3 has 13 amino acids. The ends were cut back, 2 bases at V and 6 bases at J, with 13 bases in the middle. Germline values: CDR1 GTSNPN, CDR2 SVGIG (reference sequence). CDR3 protein: CAWSRLVRDGYTF. CDR3 sequence (DNA): TGTGCCTGGAGTCGTCTAGTCAGGGATGGCTACACCTTC.

The genes are TRBV5-1 and TRBJ2-2; 15 bases match TRBD2. Germline CDR1 SGHRS, CDR2 YFSETQ. V trimming: 4 bases; J trimming: 5 bases; junction bases outside the gene matches: 6. CDR3 size: 17 residues. In DNA, the CDR3 is TGCGCCAGCAGCCCGGGACTAGCGGGAGGTTGGACCGGGGAGCTGTTTTTT. This gives the protein CASSPGLAGGWTGELFF.

The chain couples TRBV20-1 to TRBJ2-1; no clear D. Germline assignment: CDR1 DFQATT and CDR2 SNEGSKA (reference sequence). Trimming stripped 1 base from V and 10 bases from J, with 8 bases between. The CDR3 totals 11 residues. For the CDR3, the DNA is TGCAGTGCTAGAGGATCCGGGGAGCAGTTCTTC. It is translated as CSARGSGEQFF.

The V call is TRBV5-1, the J call TRBJ2-1; D not resolved. CDR3 size: 12 residues. The ends were cut back, 4 bases at V and 15 bases at J, with 17 bases in the middle. Germline V gene data show CDR1 as SGHRS and CDR2 as YFSETQ. This CDR3 reads CASSRTLDSLFF. Written as DNA, the CDR3 is TGCGCCAGCAGCCGTACCCTAGATAGTCTGTTCTTC.

This chain connects TRBV27 to TRBJ1-2; D is unclear. V was shortened by 1 base and J by 6 bases, with 3 bases between the two germline ends. In germline, CDR1 is MNHEY, CDR2 SMNVEV (reference sequence). The CDR3 consists of 11 residues. CDR3 DNA sequence: TGTGCCAGCAGTTTATACAATGGCTACACCTTC. Amino acids: CASSLYNGYTF.

The chain recombines TRBV5-5 with TRBJ2-7; tentative D call: TRBD1 (5 bases). V was trimmed by 0 bases and J by 0 bases, leaving 10 bases between them. This CDR3 is built from 15 residues. Germline CDR1 is SGHKS and CDR2 is YYEKEE (reference sequence). The CDR3 DNA reads as TGTGCCAGCAGCTTGGGACAGTTTTTCTCCTACGAGCAGTACTTC. It translates to CASSLGQFFSYEQYF. The full variable domain, rest sourced from reference TRBV5-5 and TRBJ2-7, is DAGVTQSPTHLIKTRGQQVTLRCSPISGHKSVSWYQQVLGQGPQFIFQYYEKEERGRGNFPDRFSARQFPNYSSELNVNALLLGDSALYLCASSLGQFFSYEQYFGPGTRLTVT.

This clone was seen a handful of times. The chain is built from TRBV7-2 and TRBJ1-2, with 9 bases that match TRBD1. Germline-derived CDR1 and CDR2 are SGHTA and FQGNSA. This CDR3 is built from 16 residues. Losses at the gene ends were 4 bases for V and 5 bases for J; bases not matched to a gene: 11. The CDR3, as DNA: TGTGCCAGCAGCTCGCACAGGGGGCGCCGGGAATATGGCTACACCTTC. Translated: CASSSHRGRREYGYTF.

The gene calls are TRBV9 and TRBJ2-1, with 11 positions matching TRBD1. V trimming: 0 bases; J trimming: 4 bases; junction bases outside the gene matches: 3. The germline gives CDR1 SGDLS, CDR2 YYNGEE. The CDR3 has 16 amino acids. This chain's CDR3 is CASSVGGDRGYNEQFF. Written as DNA, the CDR3 is TGTGCCAGCAGCGTAGGGGGGGACAGGGGGTACAATGAGCAGTTCTTC.

In its sample, this clone was seen many times. The J gene is TRBJ2-1, the V gene TRBV28; TRBD2 aligns across 9 bases. Germline V lookup: CDR1 MDHEN, CDR2 SYDVKM. The CDR3 runs 17 residues. The V gene end was trimmed by 4 bases and the J gene end by 9 bases; junction bases not matched to a gene: 16. CDR3 sequence: CASSSHSAGGVNGEQFF. For the CDR3, the DNA is TGTGCCAGCAGTTCCCACTCGGCGGGAGGGGTCAACGGTGAGCAGTTCTTC. Variable domain in full (rest from reference TRBV28 and TRBJ2-1): DVKVTQSSRYLVKRTGEKVFLECVQDMDHENMFWYRQDPGLGLRLIYFSYDVKMKEKGDIPEGYSVSREKKERFSLILESASTNQTSMYLCASSSHSAGGVNGEQFFGPGTRLTVL.

The V gene is TRBV28, the J gene TRBJ2-1; D is uncertain. CDR1 is MDHEN and CDR2 is SYDVKM in the germline V gene. V was shortened by 8 bases and J by 3 bases, with 14 bases between the two germline ends. There are 14 residues in the CDR3. The CDR3 reads CASREGANYNEQFF. CDR3 sequence (DNA): TGTGCCAGCCGCGAAGGAGCCAACTACAATGAGCAGTTCTTC.

This rearrangement joins TRBV28 to TRBJ2-2; 7 bases map to TRBD1. The CDR3 runs 14 residues. CDR1 and CDR2 from the germline V gene are MDHEN and SYDVKM. Unmatched junction bases numbered 8, after V lost 6 bases and J lost 7 bases. CDR3 region: CASSGTVDYGELFF. CDR3 DNA sequence: TGTGCCAGCAGCGGGACAGTCGACTACGGGGAGCTGTTTTTT.

This chain joins TRBV5-1 and TRBJ2-1, with a weak D call TRBD1 (6 bases). Germline CDR1 and CDR2: SGHRS and YFSETQ. V shed 5 bases and J shed 3 bases, with 9 bases lying between them. The CDR3 is 13 residues long. CDR3 sequence (DNA): TGCGCCAGCAGTCAACAGGGCTACAATGAGCAGTTCTTC. It specifies CASSQQGYNEQFF.

This clone has just a few counts. This sequence joins TRBV19 and TRBJ1-1; D remains unclear. The CDR3 is 13 amino acids. V dropped 7 bases and J dropped 7 bases, with 16 bases sitting between them. CDR1 is LNHDA, CDR2 SQIVND, per germline (reference sequence). The CDR3 loop is CASIVGAGFEAFF. The CDR3 DNA is TGTGCCAGTATCGTGGGCGCGGGGTTTGAAGCTTTCTTT.

The chain employs TRBV7-8 and TRBJ1-6; 7 bases fit TRBD1. The CDR3 length is 14 residues. J was trimmed by 7 bases and V by 4 bases; bases with no gene match: 4. Per the germline V gene, CDR1 is SGHVS and CDR2 is FQNEAQ. Here the CDR3 reads CASSSTGINSPLHF. CDR3 DNA sequence: TGTGCCAGCAGCTCGACAGGGATAAATTCACCCCTCCACTTT.

V gene TRBV5-1 combines with J gene TRBJ2-6, with 7 bases fitting TRBD1. With V trimmed by 0 bases and J by 0 bases, 9 bases remained unmatched. From germline, CDR1 is SGHRS and CDR2 YFSETQ. CDR3 size: 19 residues. The CDR3 region has the DNA TGCGCCAGCAGCTTGGTTCCGACAGGGTCTAGCTCTGGGGCCAACGTCCTGACTTTC. It is translated as CASSLVPTGSSSGANVLTF.

The table lists this clone with a few counts. V usage is TRBV9 and J usage is TRBJ2-2; D unclear. Germline CDR1 SGDLS, CDR2 YYNGEE. This CDR3 has 13 amino acids. Between the trimmed V and J ends, which lost 3 bases and 5 bases, there was a span of 8 bases. The CDR3 spells CASSGVVTGELFF. The CDR3 DNA reads as TGTGCCAGCAGCGGTGTCGTGACCGGGGAGCTGTTTTTT.

The CDR3 nucleotides are TGTGCCAGCAGCGTACTAAGCGGGAGCCCCTACAATGAGCAGTTCTTC. It is translated as CASSVLSGSPYNEQFF. This rearrangement joins TRBV14 to TRBJ2-1; 8 bases line up with TRBD2. Looked up from germline, CDR1 is SGHDN and CDR2 is FVKESK. The CDR3 runs 16 residues. V gave up 5 bases and J gave up 2 bases; unmatched junction bases: 8.

The V gene is TRBV5-6, the J gene TRBJ2-2; D might be TRBD1 (6 bases). V lost 0 bases to trimming and J lost 4 bases, with 10 bases between them. The germline V gene encodes CDR1 SGHDT and CDR2 YYEEEE. This CDR3 region has 15 residues. This chain's CDR3 is CASSLAPGATGELFF. DNA for the CDR3: TGTGCCAGCAGCTTGGCCCCAGGGGCCACCGGGGAGCTGTTTTTT.

For the CDR3, the DNA is TGTGCCAGCAGCCCCTCGGGGTTTGGCTACAATGAGCAGTTCTTC. This codes for CASSPSGFGYNEQFF. The chain employs TRBV5-4 and TRBJ2-1; possibly TRBD2 for D (5 bases). CDR1 and CDR2 (germline): SGHNT, YYREEE (reference sequence). This CDR3 has 15 amino acids. V lost 4 bases and J lost 3, with 14 bases in between.

The V and J genes are TRBV5-6 and TRBJ1-6, with D maybe TRBD1 (6 bases). The CDR3 runs to 15 residues. V lost 3 bases and J 3 bases, leaving 10 bases between the germline ends. From germline, CDR1 is SGHDT and CDR2 YYEEEE. This CDR3 is CASSSRQVYNSPLHF. CDR3 coding DNA: TGTGCCAGCAGCTCAAGACAGGTCTATAATTCACCCCTCCACTTT.